The 5 T cell receptor beta chains listed next were all sequenced from one sample in a study of PD-1 blockade in classical Hodgkin lymphoma. As for time point: newly diagnosed, previously untreated cHL patient sample. Data came from immunoSEQ multiplex PCR; TCRdb stores just in-frame clones and leaves some out. The top ten hold approximately 2.5% of the sample, which has approximately 70,000 clones, over 90% seen once. Sequencing was performed on peripheral blood mononuclear cells (PBMCs). The receptors here all came from a human donor with classical Hodgkin lymphoma.

The V gene is TRBV25-1, the J gene TRBJ2-3, with unresolved D. Trimming pared 3 bases from V and 9 bases from J, leaving 13 bases between. Per germline, CDR1 MGHDK and CDR2 SYGVNS. The CDR3 has 13 amino acids. Here the CDR3 reads CASSELRPGTQYF. As DNA, the CDR3 is TGTGCCAGCAGTGAGCTTCGGCCAGGAACGCAGTATTTT.

This chain links TRBV6-6 with TRBJ1-5; tentative D call: TRBD1 (6 bases). CDR3 length equals 16 residues. CDR1 is MNHNY, CDR2 SVGAGI, per germline (reference sequence). Deletions cut 6 bases from V and 4 bases from J, with 19 bases between. The chain's CDR3 is CASRRGPGRHNQPQHF. In DNA, the CDR3 is TGTGCCAGCAGACGGGGGCCGGGACGGCATAATCAGCCCCAGCATTTT.

This chain connects TRBV10-1 to TRBJ2-3, with 9 bases that match TRBD2. This CDR3 has 16 residues. The junction had 4 bases not matched to a gene; V was cut back by 0 bases and J by 3 bases. CDR1 and CDR2 (germline): WNHNN, SYGVQD (reference sequence). CDR3 residues: CASSESGLAKTDTQYF. The DNA for the CDR3 is TGCGCCAGCAGTGAGTCGGGACTAGCAAAGACAGATACGCAGTATTTT.

This chain links TRBV18 with TRBJ2-1, with D hard to call. With 0 bases removed from V and 4 bases from J, the gap between germline ends came to 16 bases. This CDR3 comprises 17 residues. Germline values: CDR1 KGHSH, CDR2 LQKENI. CDR3 amino acids: CASSPPTHDWSYNEQFF. The CDR3 DNA reads as TGTGCCAGCTCACCACCGACACACGATTGGAGTTACAATGAGCAGTTCTTC. The whole variable domain, remainder taken from reference TRBV18 and TRBJ2-1, is NAGVMQNPRHLVRRRGQEARLRCSPMKGHSHVYWYRQLPEEGLKFMVYLQKENIIDESGMPKERFSAEFPKEGPSILRIQQVVRGDSAAYFCASSPPTHDWSYNEQFFGPGTRLTVL.

Comment on this clone: One end of the junction is discordant with germline, which a read error may explain. This CDR3 reads CASSQGRFSYGCTF. CDR3 DNA sequence: TGTGCCAGCAGCCAAGGACGCTTTAGCTATGGCTGCACCTTC. This sequence joins TRBV14 and TRBJ1-2; D unresolved. CDR3 length: 14 residues. CDR1 and CDR2 from the germline V gene are SGHDN and FVKESK.